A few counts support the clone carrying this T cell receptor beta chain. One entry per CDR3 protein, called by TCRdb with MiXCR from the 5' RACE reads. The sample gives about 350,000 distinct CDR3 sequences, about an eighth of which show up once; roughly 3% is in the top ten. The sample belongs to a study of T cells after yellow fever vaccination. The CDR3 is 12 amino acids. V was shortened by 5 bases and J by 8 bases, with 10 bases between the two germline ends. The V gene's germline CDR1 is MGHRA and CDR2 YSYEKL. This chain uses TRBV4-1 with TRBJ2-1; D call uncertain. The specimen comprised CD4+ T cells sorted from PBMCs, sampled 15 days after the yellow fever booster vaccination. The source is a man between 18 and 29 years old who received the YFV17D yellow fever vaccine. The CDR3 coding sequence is TGCGCCAGCAGCTTCATAGGCGATGAGCAGTTCTTC. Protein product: CASSFIGDEQFF.